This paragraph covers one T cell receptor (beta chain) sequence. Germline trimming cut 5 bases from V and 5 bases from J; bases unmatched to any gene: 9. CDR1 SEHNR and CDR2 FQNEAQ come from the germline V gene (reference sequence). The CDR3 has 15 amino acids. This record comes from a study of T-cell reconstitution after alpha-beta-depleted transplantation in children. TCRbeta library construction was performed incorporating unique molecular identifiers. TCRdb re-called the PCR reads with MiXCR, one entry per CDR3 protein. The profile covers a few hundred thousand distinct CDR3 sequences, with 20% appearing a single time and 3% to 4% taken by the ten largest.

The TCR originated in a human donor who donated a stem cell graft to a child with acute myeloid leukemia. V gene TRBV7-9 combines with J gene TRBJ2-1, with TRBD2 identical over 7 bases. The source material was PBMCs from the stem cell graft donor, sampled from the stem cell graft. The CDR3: CASSPRRGSHNEQFF. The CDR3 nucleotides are TGTGCCAGCAGCCCTCGACGCGGGAGTCACAATGAGCAGTTCTTC.